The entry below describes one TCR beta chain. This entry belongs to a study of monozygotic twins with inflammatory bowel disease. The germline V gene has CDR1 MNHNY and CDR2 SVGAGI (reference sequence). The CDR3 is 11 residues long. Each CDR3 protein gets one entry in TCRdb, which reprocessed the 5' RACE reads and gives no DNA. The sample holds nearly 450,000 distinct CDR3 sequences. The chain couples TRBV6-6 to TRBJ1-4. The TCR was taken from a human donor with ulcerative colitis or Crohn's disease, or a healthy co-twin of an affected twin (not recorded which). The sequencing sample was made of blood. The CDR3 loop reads CASSYNEKLFF.